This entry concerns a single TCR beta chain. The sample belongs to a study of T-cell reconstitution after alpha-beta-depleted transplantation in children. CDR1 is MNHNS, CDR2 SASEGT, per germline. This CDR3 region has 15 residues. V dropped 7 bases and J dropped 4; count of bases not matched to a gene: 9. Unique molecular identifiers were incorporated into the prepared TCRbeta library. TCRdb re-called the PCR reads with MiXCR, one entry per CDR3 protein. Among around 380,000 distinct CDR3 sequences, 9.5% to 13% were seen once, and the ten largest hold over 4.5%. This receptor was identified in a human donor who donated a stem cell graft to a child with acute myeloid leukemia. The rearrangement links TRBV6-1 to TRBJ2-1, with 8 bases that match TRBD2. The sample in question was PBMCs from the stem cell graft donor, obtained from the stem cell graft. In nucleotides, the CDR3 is TGTGCCAGCAACCATGCGGGAGGAGAATACAATGAGCAGTTCTTC. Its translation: CASNHAGGEYNEQFF.